Each of the 11 T cell receptor beta chains below was sequenced from the same sample in a study of blood T cell repertoires in COVID-19. Profiling relied on immunoSEQ multiplex PCR, and the TCRdb table lists in-frame clones only, not all of them. The sample comprises roughly 180,000 clones, around 85% of which are singletons, and around 6.9% rests with the top ten. The sequencing sample was made of peripheral blood. The receptors here all came from an elderly man with COVID-19, enrolled during active disease.

The rearrangement links TRBV6-2 or TRBV6-3 to TRBJ1-4; D unresolved. In germline, CDR1 is MNHEY, CDR2 SVGEGT. This CDR3 comprises 14 residues. V was clipped by 0 bases and J by 6 bases, with 8 bases between them. CDR3 protein: CASSYSRVDEKLFF. As DNA, the CDR3 is TGTGCCAGCAGTTACTCGCGAGTAGATGAAAAACTGTTTTTT.

This clone was detected only once. This chain joins TRBV7-2 and TRBJ1-1; unclear D gene. CDR3 length: 14 residues. Germline V gives CDR1 SGHTA, CDR2 FQGNSA. Trimming cost V 1 base and J 1 base, with 7 bases left between them. CDR3 sequence: CASSLDGGNTEAFF. CDR3 sequence (DNA): TGTGCCAGCAGCTTAGACGGCGGGAACACTGAAGCTTTCTTT.

V gene TRBV28 combines with J gene TRBJ1-4, with 12 bases that match TRBD1. With 6 bases clipped from V and 7 bases from J, the junction kept 6 bases outside the gene matches. Germline assignment: CDR1 MDHEN and CDR2 SYDVKM. This CDR3 has 15 amino acids. The DNA for the CDR3 is TGTGCCAGCAGACGGGGACAGGGGGCGCGTGAAAAACTGTTTTTT. Its translation: CASRRGQGAREKLFF.

This chain connects TRBV6-6 to TRBJ2-1; D call uncertain. The germline gives CDR1 MNHNY, CDR2 SVGAGI (reference sequence). V lost 5 bases, J lost 7 bases, and 9 bases lay in between. This CDR3 comprises 12 residues. The CDR3 sequence is CASSPVRNEQFF. The CDR3 region has the DNA TGTGCCAGCAGTCCCGTTCGGAATGAGCAGTTCTTC.

The V and J genes are TRBV12-3 or TRBV12-4 and TRBJ1-5; D unclear. The CDR3 is 12 residues long. V lost 0 bases to trimming and J lost 7 bases, with 4 bases between them. The CDR3 region is CASSLAGQPQHF. As DNA, the CDR3 is TGTGCCAGCAGTTTAGCTGGCCAGCCCCAGCATTTT.

V is TRBV18 and J is TRBJ1-2; 10 nucleotides line up with TRBD1. Germline CDR1 and CDR2: KGHSH and LQKENI. CDR3 length equals 17 residues. Trimming at V came to 4 bases and at J to 6 bases, leaving 14 bases not matched to a gene. This CDR3 is CASSQIPQGQGVHGYTF. CDR3 DNA sequence: TGTGCCAGCTCACAAATTCCCCAAGGACAGGGGGTTCATGGCTACACCTTC.

This clone was counted a few times. V usage is TRBV7-2 and J usage is TRBJ1-2, with 9 bases fitting TRBD1. The CDR3 runs to 13 residues. With 5 bases clipped from V and 8 bases from J, the junction kept 6 bases outside the gene matches. From germline, CDR1 is SGHTA and CDR2 FQGNSA. Here the CDR3 reads CASSVYRGRGYTF. DNA for the CDR3: TGTGCCAGCAGCGTCTACAGGGGGCGAGGCTACACCTTC.

This chain connects TRBV9 to TRBJ1-1; 8 nucleotides agree with TRBD1. V lost 4 bases and J lost 4; bases outside the gene matches: 6. The CDR3 spans 14 residues. Per the germline V gene, CDR1 is SGDLS and CDR2 is YYNGEE. CDR3 sequence reads: CASSTGTGPTEAFF. In DNA form, the CDR3 reads TGTGCCAGCAGCACGGGGACAGGACCCACTGAAGCTTTCTTT.

This clone was counted between two and nine times. The chain employs TRBV11-2 and TRBJ1-5, with 8 bases fitting TRBD1. Germline V CDR1 and CDR2: SGHAT, FQNNGV. The J segment lost 2 bases and the V segment lost 5 bases, leaving 5 bases of the junction unmatched. CDR3 size: 15 residues. The CDR3 DNA reads as TGTGCCAGCAGCCACAGGGGGTTGGGCAATCAGCCCCAGCATTTT. It yields the protein CASSHRGLGNQPQHF.

The rearrangement links TRBV19 to TRBJ1-1; tentatively, D is TRBD1 (6 bases). V was trimmed by 1 base and J by 0 bases, leaving 15 bases between them. In germline, CDR1 is LNHDA, CDR2 SQIVND (reference sequence). CDR3 size: 17 residues. The CDR3 here is CASSIGRGRGMNTEAFF. CDR3 sequence (DNA): TGTGCCAGTAGTATAGGACGGGGAAGGGGGATGAACACTGAAGCTTTCTTT.

J is TRBJ1-2 and V is TRBV6-1; D gene unclear. V was trimmed by 2 bases and J by 5 bases, leaving 12 bases between them. CDR3 length: 14 amino acids. The germline CDR1 and CDR2 sequences are MNHNS and SASEGT. CDR3 coding DNA: TGTGCCAGCAGTGAATGGGGAGTAGGGTATGGCTACACCTTC. This encodes CASSEWGVGYGYTF.